The T cell receptor (beta chain) described here comes from a study of cytomegalovirus exposure and HLA in healthy donors. V was cut by 2 bases and J by 14 bases, with 10 bases left in between. Germline V gene lookup returns CDR1 SGHVS and CDR2 FQNEAQ. This CDR3 contains 12 residues. Points from the study as a whole: In the 120 validation repertoires, approximately 93% of cluster scores exceeded 0, per a later analysis.

TCRdb's table, derived via immunoSEQ multiplex PCR, lists solely in-frame clones and lacks some. The sample contains a few hundred thousand clones, just over 85% of which appear only once. As concerns this clone: Its antigen is as yet unknown.

The chain carries TRBV7-8 and TRBJ1-6; D remains unclear. Sequenced sample: PBMCs. This TCR derives from a woman aged 18-29 years in good health and CMV-seronegative. The CDR3 reads CASSLLGRSLHF. The CDR3 nucleotides are TGTGCCAGCAGCTTATTGGGCAGGTCCCTCCACTTT.